What follows are 4 T cell receptor beta chains derived from one specimen sequenced in a study of cytomegalovirus exposure and HLA in healthy donors (dated 2017 in TCRdb). The receptor library was made with the immunoSEQ multiplex PCR assay. A mixture of 60 forward primers for TCR Vbeta segments and 13 reverse primers for TCR Jbeta segments was used in the multiplex PCR. This is the immuneACCESS table as TCRdb keeps it, with only in-frame sequences that have V and J called. A part of the clones is gone; compared with another copy, unresolved V genes explain less than half, and the rest is unexplained. In all, the sample holds about 120,000 clones, and 81% of those were seen once. The ten largest clonotypes hold less than 2.5% of the sample. The sequenced sample was PBMCs. These receptors were collected from a woman aged 40 to 55 in good health and CMV-seronegative.

The V call is TRBV28, the J call TRBJ1-5; no firm D call. V dropped 3 bases and J dropped 3 bases, with 9 bases sitting between them. CDR1 is MDHEN and CDR2 is SYDVKM in the germline V gene. The CDR3 spans 14 residues. CDR3 region: CASSFGLTNQPQHF. CDR3 in DNA: TGTGCCAGCAGTTTCGGACTTACCAATCAGCCCCAGCATTTT.

The chain links TRBV5-1 to TRBJ2-1, with D possibly being TRBD1 (6 bases). V lost 4 bases and J lost 6, with 17 bases in between. Germline CDR1 and CDR2: SGHRS and YFSETQ. The CDR3 has 15 residues. Here the CDR3 DNA reads TGCGCCAGCAGCGGCCTCGGGACAAACCGCAATGAGCAGTTCTTC. This codes for CASSGLGTNRNEQFF.

This clone was found a few times. The chain joins TRBV6-1 to TRBJ1-2; a weak D match, TRBD1 (6 bases). This CDR3 region has 12 residues. Germline-derived CDR1 and CDR2 are MNHNS and SASEGT. Trimming took off 6 bases at V and 7 bases at J, with 12 bases between the two ends. This CDR3 reads CASSHYRVGYTF. Here the CDR3 DNA reads TGTGCCAGCAGCCATTACAGGGTTGGCTACACCTTC.

The V call is TRBV5-6, the J call TRBJ1-2; maybe TRBD1 (6 bases). The V gene's germline CDR1 is SGHDT and CDR2 YYEEEE. This CDR3 has 15 residues. V lost 0 bases and J 3 bases, leaving 12 bases between the germline ends. DNA of the CDR3: TGTGCCAGCAGCTTGGTGGACAGAGCCTACTATGGCTACACCTTC. Its translation is CASSLVDRAYYGYTF. The full variable domain, rest sourced from reference TRBV5-6 and TRBJ1-2, is DAGVTQSPTHLIKTRGQQVTLRCSPKSGHDTVSWYQQALGQGPQFIFQYYEEEERQRGNFPDRFSGHQFPNYSSELNVNALLLGDSALYLCASSLVDRAYYGYTFGSGTRLTVV.